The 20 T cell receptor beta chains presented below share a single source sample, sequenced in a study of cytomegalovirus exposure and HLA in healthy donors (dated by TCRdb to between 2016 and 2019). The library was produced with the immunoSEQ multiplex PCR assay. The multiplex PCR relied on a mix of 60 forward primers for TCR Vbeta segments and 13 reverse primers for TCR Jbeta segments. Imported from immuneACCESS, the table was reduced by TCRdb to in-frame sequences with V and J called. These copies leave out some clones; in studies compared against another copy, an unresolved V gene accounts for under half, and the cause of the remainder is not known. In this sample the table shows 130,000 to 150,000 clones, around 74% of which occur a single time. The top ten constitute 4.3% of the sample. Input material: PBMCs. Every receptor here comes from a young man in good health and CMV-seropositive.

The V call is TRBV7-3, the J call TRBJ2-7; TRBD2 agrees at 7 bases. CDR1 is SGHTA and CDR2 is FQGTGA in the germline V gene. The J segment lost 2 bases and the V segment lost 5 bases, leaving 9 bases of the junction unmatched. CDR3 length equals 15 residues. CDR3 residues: CASSLSGAGAYEQYF. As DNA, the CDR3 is TGTGCCAGCAGCCTCTCGGGCGCGGGGGCCTACGAGCAGTACTTC.

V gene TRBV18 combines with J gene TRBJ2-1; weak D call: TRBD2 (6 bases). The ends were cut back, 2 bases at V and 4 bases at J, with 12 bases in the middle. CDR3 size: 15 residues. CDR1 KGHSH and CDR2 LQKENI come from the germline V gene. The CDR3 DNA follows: TGTGCCAGCTCACCAGGGACTTACCAATACAATGAGCAGTTCTTC. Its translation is CASSPGTYQYNEQFF.

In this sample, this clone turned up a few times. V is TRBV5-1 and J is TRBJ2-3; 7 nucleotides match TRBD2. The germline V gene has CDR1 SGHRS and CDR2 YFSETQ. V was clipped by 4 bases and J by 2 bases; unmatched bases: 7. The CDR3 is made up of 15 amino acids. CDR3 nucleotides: TGCGCCAGCAGCCGAAGCGGGGAAGACACAGATACGCAGTATTTT. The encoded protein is CASSRSGEDTDTQYF.

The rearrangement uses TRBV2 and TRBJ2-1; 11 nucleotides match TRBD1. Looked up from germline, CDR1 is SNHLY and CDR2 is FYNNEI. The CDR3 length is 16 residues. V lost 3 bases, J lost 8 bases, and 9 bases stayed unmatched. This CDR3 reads CASSDLGTGGGDEQFF. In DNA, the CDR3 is TGTGCCAGCAGTGACTTAGGGACAGGGGGGGGCGATGAGCAGTTCTTC.

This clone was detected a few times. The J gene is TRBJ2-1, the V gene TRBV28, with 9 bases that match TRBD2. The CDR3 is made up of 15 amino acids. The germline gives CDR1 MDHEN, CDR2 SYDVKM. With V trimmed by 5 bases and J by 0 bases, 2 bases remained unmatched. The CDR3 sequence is CASSRLAVSYNEQFF. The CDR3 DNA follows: TGTGCCAGCAGTAGACTAGCGGTCTCCTACAATGAGCAGTTCTTC.

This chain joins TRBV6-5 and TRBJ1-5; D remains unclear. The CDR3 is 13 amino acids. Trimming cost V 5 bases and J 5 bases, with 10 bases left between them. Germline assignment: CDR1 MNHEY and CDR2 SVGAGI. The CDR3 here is CASSRMVDQPQHF. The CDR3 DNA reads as TGTGCCAGCAGTCGCATGGTAGATCAGCCCCAGCATTTT.

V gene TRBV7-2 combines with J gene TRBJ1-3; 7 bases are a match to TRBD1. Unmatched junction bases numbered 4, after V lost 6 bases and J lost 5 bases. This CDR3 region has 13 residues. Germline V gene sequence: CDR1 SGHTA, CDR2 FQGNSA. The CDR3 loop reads CASSWDSRNTIYF. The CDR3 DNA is TGTGCCAGCAGTTGGGACAGTAGAAACACCATATATTTT.

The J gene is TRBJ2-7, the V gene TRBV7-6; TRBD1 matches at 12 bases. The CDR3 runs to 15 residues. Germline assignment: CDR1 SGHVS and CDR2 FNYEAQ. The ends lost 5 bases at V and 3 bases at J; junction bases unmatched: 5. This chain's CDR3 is CASSPGQGANYEQYF. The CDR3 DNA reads TGTGCCAGCAGCCCGGGACAGGGGGCGAACTACGAGCAGTACTTC. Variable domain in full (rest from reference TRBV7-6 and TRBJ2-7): GAGVSQSPRYKVTKRGQDVALRCDPISGHVSLYWYRQALGQGPEFLTYFNYEAQQDKSGLPNDRFSAERPEGSISTLTIQRTEQRDSAMYRCASSPGQGANYEQYFGPGTRLTVT.

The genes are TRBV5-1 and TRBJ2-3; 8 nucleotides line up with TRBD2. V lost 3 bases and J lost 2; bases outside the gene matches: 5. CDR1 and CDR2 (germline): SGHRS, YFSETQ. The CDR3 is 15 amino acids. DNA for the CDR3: TGCGCCAGCAGCTATATAGCGGGGAACACAGATACGCAGTATTTT. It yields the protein CASSYIAGNTDTQYF.

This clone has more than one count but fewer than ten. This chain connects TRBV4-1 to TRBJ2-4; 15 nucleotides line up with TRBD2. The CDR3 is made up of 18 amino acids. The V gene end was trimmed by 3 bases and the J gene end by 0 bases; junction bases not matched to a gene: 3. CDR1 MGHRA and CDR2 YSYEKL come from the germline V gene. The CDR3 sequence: CASSQGLAGGLAKNIQYF. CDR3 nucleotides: TGCGCCAGCAGCCAGGGACTAGCGGGAGGTCTAGCCAAAAACATTCAGTACTTC.

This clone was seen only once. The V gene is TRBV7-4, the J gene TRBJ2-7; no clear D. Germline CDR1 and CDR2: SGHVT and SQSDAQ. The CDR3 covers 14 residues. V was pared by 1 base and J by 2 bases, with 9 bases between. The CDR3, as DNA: TGTGCCAGCAGCTTAGGGTCAGGCCCCTACGAGCAGTACTTC. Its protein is CASSLGSGPYEQYF.

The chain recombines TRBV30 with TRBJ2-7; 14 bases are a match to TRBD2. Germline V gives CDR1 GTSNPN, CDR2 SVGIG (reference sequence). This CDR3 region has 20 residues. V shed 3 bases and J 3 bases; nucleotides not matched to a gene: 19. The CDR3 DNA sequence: TGTGCCTGGAGCCAAAGGGACGTATTCGGGACTAGCGGGAGAATCTACGAGCAGTACTTC. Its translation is CAWSQRDVFGTSGRIYEQYF.

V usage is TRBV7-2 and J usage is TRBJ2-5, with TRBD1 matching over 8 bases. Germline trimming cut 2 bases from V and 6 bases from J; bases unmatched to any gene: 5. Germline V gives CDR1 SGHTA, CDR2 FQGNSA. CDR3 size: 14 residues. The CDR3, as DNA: TGTGCCAGCAGCTTAACAGGGGGGTGGAAGACCCAGTACTTC. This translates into CASSLTGGWKTQYF.

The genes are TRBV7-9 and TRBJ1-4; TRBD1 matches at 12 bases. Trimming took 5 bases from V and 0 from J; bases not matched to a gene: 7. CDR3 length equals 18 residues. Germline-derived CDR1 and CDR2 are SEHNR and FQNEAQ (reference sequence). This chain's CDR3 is CASSTGTGGPATNEKLFF. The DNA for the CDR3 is TGTGCCAGCAGCACCGGGACAGGGGGCCCCGCAACTAATGAAAAACTGTTTTTT.

The CDR3 DNA sequence: TGTGCCTGGGGGCCTAGAGGGAATCTGGACGAGCAGTACTTC. Its protein is CAWGPRGNLDEQYF. The chain combines TRBV30 with TRBJ2-7, with D perhaps matching TRBD2 (5 bases). Trimming took 5 bases from V and 5 from J, leaving 19 bases between them. The CDR3 is 14 amino acids. Germline V CDR1 and CDR2: GTSNPN, SVGIG (reference sequence).

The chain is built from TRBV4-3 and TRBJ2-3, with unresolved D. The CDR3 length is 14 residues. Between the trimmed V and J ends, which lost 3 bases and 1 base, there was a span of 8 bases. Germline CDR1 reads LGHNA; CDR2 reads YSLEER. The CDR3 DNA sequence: TGCGCCAGCAGCCATTCCACGGGCACAGATACGCAGTATTTT. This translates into CASSHSTGTDTQYF.

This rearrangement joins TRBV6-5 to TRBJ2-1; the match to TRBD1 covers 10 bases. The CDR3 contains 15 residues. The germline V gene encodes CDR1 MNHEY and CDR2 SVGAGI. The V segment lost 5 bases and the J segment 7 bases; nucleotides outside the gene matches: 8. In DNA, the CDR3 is TGTGCCAGCAGTCCACTAGGGACAGGGGAAAATGAGCAGTTCTTC. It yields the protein CASSPLGTGENEQFF.

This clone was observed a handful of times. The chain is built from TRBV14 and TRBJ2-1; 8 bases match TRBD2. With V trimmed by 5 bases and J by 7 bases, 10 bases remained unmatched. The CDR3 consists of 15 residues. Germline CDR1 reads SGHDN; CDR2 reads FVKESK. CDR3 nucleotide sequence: TGTGCCAGCAGCTTTACCCGGGGGGGCCTAAATGAGCAGTTCTTC. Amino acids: CASSFTRGGLNEQFF.

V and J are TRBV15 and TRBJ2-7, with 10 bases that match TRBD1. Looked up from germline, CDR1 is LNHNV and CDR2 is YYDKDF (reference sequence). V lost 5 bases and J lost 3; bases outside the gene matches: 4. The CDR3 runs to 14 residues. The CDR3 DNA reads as TGTGCCACCAGCGGGGGACAGGGGCGCTACGAGCAGTACTTC. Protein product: CATSGGQGRYEQYF. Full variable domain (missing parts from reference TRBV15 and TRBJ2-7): DAMVIQNPRYQVTQFGKPVTLSCSQTLNHNVMYWYQQKSSQAPKLLFHYYDKDFNNEADTPDNFQSRRPNTSFCFLDIRSPGLGDTAMYLCATSGGQGRYEQYFGPGTRLTVT.

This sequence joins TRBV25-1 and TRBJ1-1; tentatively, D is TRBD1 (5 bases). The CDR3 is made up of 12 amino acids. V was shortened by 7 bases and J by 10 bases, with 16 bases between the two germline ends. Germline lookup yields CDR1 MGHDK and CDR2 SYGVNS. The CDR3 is CASTSGGWVAFF. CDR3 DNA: TGTGCCAGCACCTCGGGGGGGTGGGTAGCTTTCTTT.